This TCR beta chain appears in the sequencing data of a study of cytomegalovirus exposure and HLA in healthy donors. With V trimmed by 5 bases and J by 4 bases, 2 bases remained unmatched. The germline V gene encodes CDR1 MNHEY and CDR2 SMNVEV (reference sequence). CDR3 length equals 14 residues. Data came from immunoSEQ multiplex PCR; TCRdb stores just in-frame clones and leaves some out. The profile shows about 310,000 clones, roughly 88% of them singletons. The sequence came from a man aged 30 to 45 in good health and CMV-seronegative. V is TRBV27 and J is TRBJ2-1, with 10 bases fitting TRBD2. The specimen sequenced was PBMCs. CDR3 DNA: TGTGCCAGCAGTGCACTAGCGGGGTACAATGAGCAGTTCTTC. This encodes CASSALAGYNEQFF.